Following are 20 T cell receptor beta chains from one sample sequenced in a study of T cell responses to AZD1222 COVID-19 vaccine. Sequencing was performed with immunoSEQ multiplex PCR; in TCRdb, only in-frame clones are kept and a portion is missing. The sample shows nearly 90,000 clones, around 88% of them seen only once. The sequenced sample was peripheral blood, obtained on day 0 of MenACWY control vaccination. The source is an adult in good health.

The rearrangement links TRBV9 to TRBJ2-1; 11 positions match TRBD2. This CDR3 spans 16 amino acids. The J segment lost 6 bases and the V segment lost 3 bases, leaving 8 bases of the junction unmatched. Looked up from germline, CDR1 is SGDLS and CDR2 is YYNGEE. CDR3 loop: CASSAGGSGGVNEQFF. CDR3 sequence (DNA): TGTGCCAGCAGCGCCGGAGGTAGCGGGGGGGTCAATGAGCAGTTCTTC.

In DNA, the CDR3 is TGTGCCAGCAGCGTAGGGGGTGCGGCGGACAATGAGCAGTTCTTC. Protein: CASSVGGAADNEQFF. The chain links TRBV9 to TRBJ2-1; D gene unclear. Germline CDR1 reads SGDLS; CDR2 reads YYNGEE. Trimming removed 0 bases from V and 5 bases from J, with 12 bases in between. CDR3 size: 15 residues.

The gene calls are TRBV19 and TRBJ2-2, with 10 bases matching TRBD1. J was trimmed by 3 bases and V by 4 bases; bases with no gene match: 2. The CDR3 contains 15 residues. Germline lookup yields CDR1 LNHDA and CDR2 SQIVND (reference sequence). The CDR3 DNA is TGTGCCAGTAGTACGGACAGGGGGTACACCGGGGAGCTGTTTTTT. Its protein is CASSTDRGYTGELFF.

CDR3 nucleotide sequence: TGTGCCAGCAGCTTAAGGGGGCAAGGCACTGAAGCTTTCTTT. This translates into CASSLRGQGTEAFF. V is TRBV7-8 and J is TRBJ1-1, with TRBD1 identical over 7 bases. The CDR3 length is 14 residues. CDR1 SGHVS and CDR2 FQNEAQ come from the germline V gene. With 2 bases clipped from V and 4 bases from J, the junction kept 4 bases outside the gene matches.

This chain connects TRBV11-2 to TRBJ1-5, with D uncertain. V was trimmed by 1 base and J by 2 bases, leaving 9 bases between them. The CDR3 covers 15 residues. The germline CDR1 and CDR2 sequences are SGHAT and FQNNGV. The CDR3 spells CASSLGHARNQPQHF. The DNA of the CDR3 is TGTGCCAGCAGCTTAGGGCACGCTCGCAATCAGCCCCAGCATTTT. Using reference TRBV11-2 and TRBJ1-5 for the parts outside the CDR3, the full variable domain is EAGVAQSPRYKIIEKRQSVAFWCNPISGHATLYWYQQILGQGPKLLIQFQNNGVVDDSQLPKDRFSAERLKGVDSTLKIQPAKLEDSAVYLCASSLGHARNQPQHFGDGTRLSIL.

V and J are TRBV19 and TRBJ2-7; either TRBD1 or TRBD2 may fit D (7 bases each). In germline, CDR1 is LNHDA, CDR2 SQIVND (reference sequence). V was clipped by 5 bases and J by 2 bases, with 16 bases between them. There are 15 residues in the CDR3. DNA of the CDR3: TGTGCCAGTAGTTCACAGACAGGGAGGGCCTACGAGCAGTACTTC. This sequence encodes CASSSQTGRAYEQYF.

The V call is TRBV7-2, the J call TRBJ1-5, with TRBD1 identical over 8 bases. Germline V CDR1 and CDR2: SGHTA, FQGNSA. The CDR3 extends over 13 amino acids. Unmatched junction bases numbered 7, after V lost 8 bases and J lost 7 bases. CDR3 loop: CASGQDRDQPQHF. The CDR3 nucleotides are TGTGCCAGCGGCCAGGACAGGGACCAGCCCCAGCATTTT.

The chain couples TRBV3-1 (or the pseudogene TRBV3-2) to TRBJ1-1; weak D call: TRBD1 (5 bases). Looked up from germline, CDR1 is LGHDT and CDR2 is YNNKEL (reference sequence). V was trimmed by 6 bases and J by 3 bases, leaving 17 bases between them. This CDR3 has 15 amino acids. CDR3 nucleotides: TGTGCCAGCAGTCATGCAGGGAGTGGCGACACTGAAGCTTTCTTT. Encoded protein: CASSHAGSGDTEAFF.

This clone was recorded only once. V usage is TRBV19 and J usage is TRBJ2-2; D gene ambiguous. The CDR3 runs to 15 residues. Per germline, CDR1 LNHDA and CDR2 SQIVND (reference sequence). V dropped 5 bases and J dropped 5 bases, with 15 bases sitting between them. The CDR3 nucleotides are TGTGCCAGTAGTCCGGACCCGTTAAGGACCGGGGAGCTGTTTTTT. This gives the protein CASSPDPLRTGELFF.

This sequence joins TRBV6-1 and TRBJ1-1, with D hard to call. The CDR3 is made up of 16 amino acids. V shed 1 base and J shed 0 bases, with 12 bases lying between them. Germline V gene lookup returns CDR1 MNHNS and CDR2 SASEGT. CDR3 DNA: TGTGCCAGCAGTGAAGGTTGGGGAGTCCTGAACACTGAAGCTTTCTTT. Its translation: CASSEGWGVLNTEAFF.

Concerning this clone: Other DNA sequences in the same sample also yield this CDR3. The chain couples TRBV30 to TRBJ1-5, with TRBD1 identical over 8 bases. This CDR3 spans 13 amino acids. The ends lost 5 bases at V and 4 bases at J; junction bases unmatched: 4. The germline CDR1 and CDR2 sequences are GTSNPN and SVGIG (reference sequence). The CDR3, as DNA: TGTGCCTGGGGACAGGGCTCGAATCAGCCCCAGCATTTT. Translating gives CAWGQGSNQPQHF.

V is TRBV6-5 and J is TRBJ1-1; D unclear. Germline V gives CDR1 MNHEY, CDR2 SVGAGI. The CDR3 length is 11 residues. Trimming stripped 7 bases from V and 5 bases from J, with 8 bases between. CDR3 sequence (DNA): TGTGCCAGCACCTCGGGAACTGAAGCTTTCTTT. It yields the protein CASTSGTEAFF.

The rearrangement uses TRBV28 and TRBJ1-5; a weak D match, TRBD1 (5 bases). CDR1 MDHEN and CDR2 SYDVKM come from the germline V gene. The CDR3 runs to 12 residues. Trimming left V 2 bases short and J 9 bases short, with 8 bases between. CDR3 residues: CASSLRDPPQHF. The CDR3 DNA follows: TGTGCCAGCAGTTTACGGGACCCGCCCCAGCATTTT.

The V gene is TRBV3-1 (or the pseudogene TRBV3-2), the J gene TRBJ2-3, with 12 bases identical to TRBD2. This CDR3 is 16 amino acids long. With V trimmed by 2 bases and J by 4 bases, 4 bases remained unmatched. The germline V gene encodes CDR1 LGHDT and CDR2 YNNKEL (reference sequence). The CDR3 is CASSQQRTSGADTQYF. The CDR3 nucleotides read TGTGCCAGCAGCCAACAAAGGACTAGCGGGGCAGATACGCAGTATTTT.

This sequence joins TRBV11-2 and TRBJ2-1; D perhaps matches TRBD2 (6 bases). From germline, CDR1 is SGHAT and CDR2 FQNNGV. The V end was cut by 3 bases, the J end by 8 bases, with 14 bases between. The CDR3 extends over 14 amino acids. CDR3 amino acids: CASSFAGIEDEQFF. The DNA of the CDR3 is TGTGCCAGCAGCTTTGCGGGGATTGAGGATGAGCAGTTCTTC.

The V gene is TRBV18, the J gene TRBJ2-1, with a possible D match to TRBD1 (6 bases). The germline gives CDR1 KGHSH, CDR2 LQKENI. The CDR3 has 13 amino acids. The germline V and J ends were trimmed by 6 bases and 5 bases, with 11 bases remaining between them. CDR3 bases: TGTGCCAGCTCCCTGGGACAAAACAATGAGCAGTTCTTC. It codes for CASSLGQNNEQFF.

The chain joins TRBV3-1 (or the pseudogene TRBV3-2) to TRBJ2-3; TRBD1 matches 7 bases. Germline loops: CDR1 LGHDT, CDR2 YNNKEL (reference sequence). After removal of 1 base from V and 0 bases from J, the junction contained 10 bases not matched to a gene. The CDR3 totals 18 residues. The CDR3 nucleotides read TGTGCCAGCAGCCAAGGTTTAGGGACAGACCTTAGCACAGATACGCAGTATTTT. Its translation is CASSQGLGTDLSTDTQYF.

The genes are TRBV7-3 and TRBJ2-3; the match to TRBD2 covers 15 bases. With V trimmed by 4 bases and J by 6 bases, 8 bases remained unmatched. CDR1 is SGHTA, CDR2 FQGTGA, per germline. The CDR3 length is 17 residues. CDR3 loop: CASSSYGLAGGPDTQYF. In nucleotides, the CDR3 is TGTGCCAGCAGCTCTTACGGACTAGCGGGGGGGCCCGATACGCAGTATTTT.

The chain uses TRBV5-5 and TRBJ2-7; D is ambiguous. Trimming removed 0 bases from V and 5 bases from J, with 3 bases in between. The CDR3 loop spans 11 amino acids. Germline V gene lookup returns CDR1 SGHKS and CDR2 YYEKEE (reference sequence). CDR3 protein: CASSLVNEQYF. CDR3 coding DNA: TGTGCCAGCAGCTTGGTAAACGAGCAGTACTTC.

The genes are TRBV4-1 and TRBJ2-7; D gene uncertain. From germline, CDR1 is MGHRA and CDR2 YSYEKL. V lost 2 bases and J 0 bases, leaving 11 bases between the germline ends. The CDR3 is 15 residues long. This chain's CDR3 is CASSQLEGISYEQYF. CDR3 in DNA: TGCGCCAGCAGCCAACTAGAAGGCATCTCCTACGAGCAGTACTTC.